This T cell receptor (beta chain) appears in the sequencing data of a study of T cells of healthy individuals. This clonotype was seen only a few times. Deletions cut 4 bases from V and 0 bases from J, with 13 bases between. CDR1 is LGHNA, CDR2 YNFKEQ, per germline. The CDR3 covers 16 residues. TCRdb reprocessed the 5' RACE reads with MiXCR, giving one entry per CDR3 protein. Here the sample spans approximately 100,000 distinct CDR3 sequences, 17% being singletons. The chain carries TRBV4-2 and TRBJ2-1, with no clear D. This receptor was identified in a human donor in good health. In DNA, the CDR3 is TGTGCCAGCAGCCCCCGGAGCCATAGCTCCTACAATGAGCAGTTCTTC. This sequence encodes CASSPRSHSSYNEQFF.